One sample yielded the 17 T cell receptor beta chains listed below, sequenced in a study of blood T cell repertoires in COVID-19. This table comes from immunoSEQ multiplex PCR, and its TCRdb copy is limited to in-frame clones, with some not included. The table has 150,000 to 250,000 clones, approximately 90% seen once. The sequencing input was PBMCs or T cells enriched from blood (not recorded which). These receptors originate from a woman in her 30s who had recovered from COVID-19.

This clone was detected only a few times. The V call is TRBV30, the J call TRBJ2-1; TRBD2 is a possible D gene (6 bases). Trimming stripped 1 base from V and 3 bases from J, with 10 bases between. Germline CDR1 GTSNPN, CDR2 SVGIG (reference sequence). The CDR3 sequence is 14 residues long. The CDR3 coding sequence is TGTGCCTGGAGTGCGGGAGTGGTCTACAATGAGCAGTTCTTC. Amino acids: CAWSAGVVYNEQFF.

The chain uses TRBV3-1 (or the pseudogene TRBV3-2) and TRBJ1-1; the match to TRBD1 covers 8 bases. V trimming: 4 bases; J trimming: 4 bases; junction bases outside the gene matches: 8. Per the germline V gene, CDR1 is LGHDT and CDR2 is YNNKEL (reference sequence). This CDR3 comprises 15 residues. CDR3 loop: CASSRAGGASTEAFF. CDR3 DNA: TGTGCCAGCAGCCGGGCAGGGGGCGCGAGCACTGAAGCTTTCTTT.

The V and J genes are TRBV6-5 and TRBJ1-2; D possibly corresponds to TRBD1 (5 bases). Germline V gives CDR1 MNHEY, CDR2 SVGAGI. V dropped 6 bases and J dropped 1 base, with 9 bases sitting between them. The CDR3 has 13 residues. The CDR3 bases are TGTGCCAGCAGGCTACAGGATAACTATGGCTACACCTTC. Amino acid sequence: CASRLQDNYGYTF.

This chain connects TRBV2 to TRBJ1-2, with D possibly being TRBD1 (6 bases). The CDR3 covers 14 residues. Germline V CDR1 and CDR2: SNHLY, FYNNEI. V lost 7 bases, J lost 7 bases, and 19 bases lay in between. The CDR3 DNA reads TGTGCCAGCACCGGGGGGGGGCCCCGTGGTGGCTACACCTTC. It yields the protein CASTGGGPRGGYTF.

This rearrangement joins TRBV18 to TRBJ2-3, with D perhaps matching TRBD2 (5 bases). Between the trimmed V and J ends, which lost 3 bases and 3 bases, there was a span of 19 bases. The CDR3 is 17 residues long. Germline V gene lookup returns CDR1 KGHSH and CDR2 LQKENI. This CDR3 is CASSPQFGERRTDTQYF. The CDR3 DNA sequence: TGTGCCAGCTCACCGCAGTTCGGGGAGCGGAGAACAGATACGCAGTATTTT. Using reference TRBV18 and TRBJ2-3 for the parts outside the CDR3, the full variable domain is NAGVMQNPRHLVRRRGQEARLRCSPMKGHSHVYWYRQLPEEGLKFMVYLQKENIIDESGMPKERFSAEFPKEGPSILRIQQVVRGDSAAYFCASSPQFGERRTDTQYFGPGTRLTVL.

The J gene is TRBJ1-3, the V gene TRBV30, with a tentative D call TRBD1 (6 bases). The length of the CDR3 is 13 residues. V shed 3 bases and J shed 8 bases, with 14 bases lying between them. Per germline, CDR1 GTSNPN and CDR2 SVGIG (reference sequence). In DNA, the CDR3 is TGTGCCTGGAGGGGCAGGGGATTAGACACCATATATTTT. Protein product: CAWRGRGLDTIYF.

The chain employs TRBV7-6 and TRBJ1-6, with TRBD1 identical over 8 bases. The junction had 14 bases not matched to a gene; V was cut back by 3 bases and J by 4 bases. This CDR3 is 19 amino acids long. In germline, CDR1 is SGHVS, CDR2 FNYEAQ. CDR3 bases: TGTGCCAGCAGCTTGGAACTAAGGGCAGGGGGCGGATATAATTCACCCCTCCACTTT. This encodes CASSLELRAGGGYNSPLHF.

V usage is TRBV25-1 and J usage is TRBJ2-4; TRBD2 matches 8 bases. This CDR3 has 16 residues. Germline V gives CDR1 MGHDK, CDR2 SYGVNS. Trimming removed 5 bases from V and 1 base from J; junction bases left unmatched: 7. CDR3 sequence reads: CASSSGRGGAKNIQYF. As DNA, the CDR3 is TGTGCCAGCAGTAGCGGGAGAGGGGGGGCCAAAAACATTCAGTACTTC.

This rearrangement joins TRBV7-3 to TRBJ2-2; TRBD1 agrees at 7 bases. Looked up from germline, CDR1 is SGHTA and CDR2 is FQGTGA. Trimming at V came to 4 bases and at J to 4 bases, leaving 9 bases not matched to a gene. The CDR3 is made up of 16 amino acids. The CDR3 bases are TGTGCCAGCAGCTCCAGGGGGACAGCTCCCACCGGGGAGCTGTTTTTT. Its translation: CASSSRGTAPTGELFF.

This sequence joins TRBV30 and TRBJ1-2; possibly TRBD1 for D (6 bases). Trimming pared 0 bases from V and 2 bases from J, leaving 7 bases between. Germline V gives CDR1 GTSNPN, CDR2 SVGIG (reference sequence). The CDR3 has 13 residues. The CDR3, as DNA: TGTGCCTGGAGTGTTGACAGGAACTATGGCTACACCTTC. It translates to CAWSVDRNYGYTF.

The rearrangement joins TRBV27 to TRBJ2-7; TRBD1 matches at 9 bases. With V trimmed by 6 bases and J by 2 bases, 8 bases remained unmatched. Looked up from germline, CDR1 is MNHEY and CDR2 is SMNVEV (reference sequence). The CDR3 has 15 amino acids. CDR3 sequence: CASRGQGSNPYEQYF. CDR3 DNA sequence: TGTGCCAGCAGGGGACAGGGCTCAAACCCCTACGAGCAGTACTTC.

The chain is built from TRBV19 and TRBJ2-7, with D perhaps matching TRBD2 (5 bases). CDR1 LNHDA and CDR2 SQIVND come from the germline V gene (reference sequence). Trimming stripped 6 bases from V and 6 bases from J, with 18 bases between. CDR3 length equals 14 residues. The CDR3 nucleotides read TGTGCCAGTAGCCGAGGGTGGGATTTGACCGAGCAGTACTTC. It specifies CASSRGWDLTEQYF.

This clone was counted once. The chain has TRBV29-1 and TRBJ2-6; 7 nucleotides match TRBD2. The germline V gene has CDR1 SQVTM and CDR2 ANQGSEA. The CDR3 loop spans 18 amino acids. Germline trimming cut 3 bases from V and 1 base from J; bases unmatched to any gene: 12. CDR3 residues: CSVDNGSGWGSGANVLTF. The CDR3 nucleotides are TGCAGCGTTGATAACGGTAGCGGGTGGGGGTCTGGGGCCAACGTCCTGACTTTC.

The V and J genes are TRBV2 and TRBJ1-3, with TRBD1 matching over 7 bases. The CDR3 spans 14 residues. Trimming removed 6 bases from V and 2 bases from J; junction bases left unmatched: 4. From germline, CDR1 is SNHLY and CDR2 FYNNEI. The CDR3 protein is CASRGDRAGNTIYF. Here the CDR3 DNA reads TGTGCCAGCAGGGGCGACAGGGCTGGAAACACCATATATTTT.

V is TRBV3-1 (or the pseudogene TRBV3-2) and J is TRBJ2-2; maybe TRBD2 (5 bases). The CDR3 length is 16 residues. Germline V gene lookup returns CDR1 LGHDT and CDR2 YNNKEL (reference sequence). Trimming cost V 4 bases and J 6 bases, with 18 bases left between them. The DNA of the CDR3 is TGTGCCAGCAGCCGGCGTCGAGGGAGTGGGGCCGGGGAGCTGTTTTTT. Protein: CASSRRRGSGAGELFF.

This clone was detected once. The chain links TRBV30 to TRBJ2-7, with D unclear. CDR1 and CDR2 from the germline V gene are GTSNPN and SVGIG (reference sequence). This CDR3 is built from 13 residues. Trimming pared 8 bases from V and 7 bases from J, leaving 21 bases between. The CDR3 DNA is TGTGCCACCCGGAAGAGTCCGGGTGGAGAGCAGTACTTC. Protein sequence: CATRKSPGGEQYF.

The rearrangement links TRBV12-3 or TRBV12-4 to TRBJ2-1; 7 positions agree with TRBD2. V dropped 6 bases and J dropped 16; count of bases not matched to a gene: 12. The CDR3 extends over 12 amino acids. CDR3 amino acids: CASSRDPGLLFF. DNA of the CDR3: TGTGCCAGCAGCCGCGACCCGGGACTACTCTTCTTC.